A single sample is the source of the 9 T cell receptor beta chains below, sequenced in a study of blood T cell repertoires in COVID-19. The method was immunoSEQ multiplex PCR; TCRdb's version includes in-frame clones alone and lacks a portion of them. This table has 17,000 or so clones, 80% to 90% appearing once. The sequencing input was peripheral blood. These receptors originate from a human donor in a cohort sampled during active COVID-19.

As concerns this clone: A read error may produce the germline difference seen at one junction end. Other DNA sequences in the sample encode the same CDR3. The chain is built from TRBV28 and TRBJ1-1, with D possibly TRBD1 on 6 matching bases. The CDR3 runs 14 residues. Germline V gene lookup returns CDR1 MDHEN and CDR2 SYDVKM. The CDR3 coding sequence is TGCGCCACCCGGGAGGGGACAATGAACACTGAAGCTTTCTTT. It translates to CATREGTMNTEAFF.

The V gene is TRBV11-2, the J gene TRBJ2-2; tentatively, D is TRBD2 (6 bases). The CDR3 length is 16 residues. Trimming took 3 bases from V and 6 from J, leaving 17 bases between them. From germline, CDR1 is SGHAT and CDR2 FQNNGV. DNA for the CDR3: TGTGCCAGCAGCTTCGCAGGAGGGGTCAGGGCCGGGGAGCTGTTTTTT. Translation gives CASSFAGGVRAGELFF. Looking up the rest from reference TRBV11-2 and TRBJ2-2 gives the full variable domain: EAGVAQSPRYKIIEKRQSVAFWCNPISGHATLYWYQQILGQGPKLLIQFQNNGVVDDSQLPKDRFSAERLKGVDSTLKIQPAKLEDSAVYLCASSFAGGVRAGELFFGEGSRLTVL.

This chain uses TRBV7-2 with TRBJ2-7, with D perhaps matching TRBD2 (5 bases). V lost 2 bases, J lost 2 bases, and 10 bases lay in between. This CDR3 comprises 14 residues. CDR1 and CDR2 (germline): SGHTA, FQGNSA. CDR3 in DNA: TGTGCCAGCAGCTTAAACGTCGGGACCTACGAGCAGTACTTC. Its translation: CASSLNVGTYEQYF.

The chain links TRBV7-8 to TRBJ1-1; 8 bases align to TRBD1. This CDR3 is 14 amino acids long. Germline V gives CDR1 SGHVS, CDR2 FQNEAQ. V lost 5 bases, J lost 4 bases, and 6 bases stayed unmatched. In DNA form, the CDR3 reads TGTGCCAGCAGCCCGACAGGGACAGGCACTGAAGCTTTCTTT. Its translation is CASSPTGTGTEAFF.

This clone turned up a few times. The CDR3 reads CASSDSPGGGSDTQYF. CDR3 nucleotide sequence: TGTGCCAGCAGTGACTCACCGGGAGGTGGGTCAGATACGCAGTATTTT. J is TRBJ2-3 and V is TRBV6-4; 7 bases line up with TRBD2. The CDR3 runs to 16 residues. Germline V CDR1 and CDR2: MRHNA, SNTAGT. V lost 0 bases and J lost 4; bases outside the gene matches: 7.

This rearrangement joins TRBV30 to TRBJ2-5, with 7 bases lining up with TRBD2. Germline V CDR1 and CDR2: GTSNPN, SVGIG (reference sequence). Trimming at V came to 2 bases and at J to 5 bases, leaving 5 bases not matched to a gene. The CDR3 covers 13 residues. CDR3 DNA sequence: TGTGCCTGGAGTTCGCGGGAGATGGAGACCCAGTACTTC. This sequence encodes CAWSSREMETQYF.

This sequence joins TRBV10-3 and TRBJ2-1; 12 bases match TRBD2. This CDR3 has 15 amino acids. The V segment lost 8 bases and the J segment 7 bases; nucleotides outside the gene matches: 9. Germline V gene sequence: CDR1 ENHRY, CDR2 SYGVKD. The CDR3 spells CAIGSSGRASNEQFF. CDR3 coding DNA: TGTGCCATCGGATCTAGCGGGAGGGCCAGTAATGAGCAGTTCTTC.

The chain recombines TRBV12-3 or TRBV12-4 with TRBJ1-2; possible D gene TRBD1, 5 bases. CDR3 length equals 13 residues. Trimming removed 5 bases from V and 5 bases from J, with 12 bases in between. The CDR3 sequence is CASSAQAPYGYTF. The CDR3 DNA is TGTGCCAGCAGTGCACAGGCCCCGTATGGCTACACCTTC.

The chain couples TRBV10-3 to TRBJ2-3; 7 bases line up with TRBD1. The CDR3 totals 15 residues. J lost 3 bases, V lost 7 bases, and 10 bases had no gene match. The V gene's germline CDR1 is ENHRY and CDR2 SYGVKD. The CDR3 bases are TGTGCCATCACCCCTGGAAGGGGGCAGACAGATACGCAGTATTTT. Encoded protein: CAITPGRGQTDTQYF.